Listed below are T cell receptor beta chains from one sample, sequenced in a study of blood T cell repertoires in COVID-19. Sequencing used immunoSEQ multiplex PCR; TCRdb keeps in-frame clones, though not all of them. Among some 150,000 clones listed, over 70% were seen once. The sequenced sample consisted of peripheral blood. The source of these receptors is a middle-aged man who had recovered from COVID-19. CDR3s include the opening cysteine and the closing phenylalanine or tryptophan. D genes are given only for firm matches. Only some rows state a clone size, as once, few, many or a class for expanded clones.

d_call j_call clone_size v_call cdr3_aa cdr3_nt
NA TRBJ2-3 NA TRBV18 CASSPRGTDTQYF TGTGCCAGCTCACCCCGGGGGACAGATACGCAGTATTTT
NA TRBJ2-3 NA TRBV24-1 CATSDSSTDTQYF TGTGCCACCAGTGATTCTTCCACAGATACGCAGTATTTT
TRBD1 TRBJ1-2 NA TRBV27 CASRGQGSSGYTF TGTGCCAGCAGAGGACAGGGAAGTTCGGGCTACACCTTC
NA TRBJ2-7 NA TRBV11-2 CASSSNYYEQYF TGTGCCAGCAGCTCAAACTACTACGAGCAGTACTTC
NA TRBJ1-6 once TRBV3-1/TRBV3-2 CASSPLEDHNSPLHF TGTGCCAGCAGCCCATTGGAGGACCACAATTCACCCCTCCACTTT
NA TRBJ1-4 NA TRBV6-1 CASSDWTSNEKLFF TGTGCCAGCAGTGATTGGACAAGTAATGAAAAACTGTTTTTT
NA TRBJ2-1 NA TRBV6-5 CASSSSSPQSYNEQFF TGTGCCAGCAGTTCCTCAAGCCCGCAATCCTACAATGAGCAGTTCTTC
NA TRBJ2-1 NA TRBV7-6 CASSLVLGAGGEQFF TGTGCCAGCAGCTTAGTACTGGGCGCCGGGGGTGAGCAGTTCTTC
NA TRBJ1-1 NA TRBV6-2/TRBV6-3 CASSYSMGQTEAFF TGTGCCAGCAGTTACTCGATGGGGCAGACTGAAGCTTTCTTT
NA TRBJ1-5 NA TRBV19 CASRPSTGWSNQPQHF TGTGCCAGTAGACCATCGACAGGTTGGAGCAATCAGCCCCAGCATTTT
TRBD2 TRBJ2-1 NA TRBV19 CASTRKTSGGNNEQFF TGTGCCAGTACCCGAAAGACTAGCGGGGGGAACAATGAGCAGTTCTTC
TRBD1 TRBJ2-1 NA TRBV12-5 CASGLSIDRGYEQFF TGTGCTAGTGGTTTGTCCATCGACAGGGGGTATGAGCAGTTCTTC
TRBD2 TRBJ2-3 few TRBV5-6 CASSYGLAGITDTQYF TGTGCCAGCAGCTACGGACTAGCGGGGATCACAGATACGCAGTATTTT
NA TRBJ2-4 NA TRBV19 CASTLTGRGAAKNIQYF TGTGCCAGTACCCTCACTGGGCGGGGTGCAGCCAAAAACATTCAGTACTTC
NA TRBJ2-6 once TRBV9 CASSGNAGSSGANVLTF TGTGCCAGCAGCGGAAATGCAGGGTCATCCGGGGCCAACGTCCTGACTTTC
TRBD1 TRBJ1-1 NA TRBV12-5 CASGGGTGGGGTEAFF TGTGCTAGTGGTGGCGGGACAGGGGGCGGTGGCACTGAAGCTTTCTTT
NA TRBJ1-1 NA TRBV29-1 CSVEEERDTEAFF TGCAGCGTTGAAGAAGAGAGGGACACTGAAGCTTTCTTT
NA TRBJ1-1 NA TRBV9 CASSVGRTNTEAFF TGTGCCAGCAGCGTGGGGCGGACGAACACTGAAGCTTTCTTT
TRBD1 TRBJ1-5 NA TRBV6-1 CASSEALGTGLSNQPQHF TGTGCCAGCAGTGAAGCCTTGGGGACAGGTCTGAGCAATCAGCCCCAGCATTTT
TRBD1 TRBJ1-6 NA TRBV24-1 CATSDLPGTGPSPLHF TGTGCCACCAGTGATTTGCCCGGGACAGGGCCCTCACCCCTCCACTTT
TRBD1 TRBJ2-3 NA TRBV5-5 CASSDGTGGLDTQYF TGTGCCAGCAGCGACGGGACAGGGGGGTTAGATACGCAGTATTTT
NA TRBJ2-7 NA TRBV5-1 CASSLARSGDDSYEQYF TGCGCCAGCAGCTTGGCCCGTTCGGGGGACGACTCCTACGAGCAGTACTTC
NA TRBJ2-5 few TRBV7-9 CASSLAGTGTKETQYF TGTGCCAGCAGCTTAGCGGGAACAGGGACCAAGGAGACCCAGTACTTC
NA TRBJ1-2 NA TRBV27 CASSLLWGLRDHYGYTF TGTGCCAGCAGTTTATTGTGGGGGCTGAGGGACCACTATGGCTACACCTTC
TRBD2 TRBJ2-1 NA TRBV7-8 CASSSPGLALVEQFF TGTGCCAGCAGCTCTCCGGGACTAGCCCTTGTGGAGCAGTTCTTC
NA TRBJ1-6 once TRBV13 CASHRRQGIHPPLHF TGTGCCAGCCATCGAAGGCAGGGCATTCACCCACCCCTCCACTTT
TRBD1 TRBJ1-1 NA TRBV19 CASSTKTTGANTEAFF TGTGCCAGTAGTACCAAAACGACAGGGGCGAACACTGAAGCTTTCTTT
NA TRBJ1-3 few TRBV5-1 CASSLDDYSGNTIYF TGCGCCAGCAGCTTGGATGACTACTCTGGAAACACCATATATTTT
TRBD2 TRBJ2-1 NA TRBV3-1/TRBV3-2 CASSPYSSGGDNEQFF TGTGCCAGCAGCCCCTACTCTAGCGGCGGGGACAATGAGCAGTTCTTC
NA TRBJ1-1 NA TRBV6-5 CASSSYRNTEAFF TGTGCCAGCAGTTCCTACAGGAACACTGAAGCTTTCTTT
TRBD2 TRBJ2-3 NA TRBV18 CASSPRTSGGTDTQYF TGTGCCAGCTCACCGCGGACTAGCGGGGGCACAGATACGCAGTATTTT
NA TRBJ1-3 NA TRBV7-9 CASRSPFSGNTIYF TGTGCCAGCAGGTCCCCCTTCTCTGGAAACACCATATATTTT
TRBD1 TRBJ2-7 NA TRBV2 CASSGQGVSYEQYF TGTGCCAGCAGTGGGCAGGGGGTCTCCTACGAGCAGTACTTC
TRBD1 TRBJ1-5 NA TRBV5-6 CASSKDGTADQPQHF TGTGCCAGCAGCAAGGACGGGACAGCGGATCAGCCCCAGCATTTT
NA TRBJ1-4 NA TRBV10-3 CATHQGFQGEKLFF TGTGCCACACATCAGGGGTTTCAAGGTGAAAAACTGTTTTTT
TRBD2 TRBJ2-3 few TRBV3-1/TRBV3-2 CASSPRGGGAGDTQYF TGTGCCAGCAGCCCCCGGGGCGGGGGGGCAGGAGATACGCAGTATTTT
TRBD1 TRBJ1-1 NA TRBV5-4 CASSPGVEGAGAFF TGTGCCAGCAGCCCGGGCGTGGAGGGGGCGGGAGCTTTCTTT
NA TRBJ1-1 once TRBV25-1 CASSPRQENTEAFF TGTGCCAGCAGTCCCCGACAGGAAAACACTGAAGCTTTCTTT
NA TRBJ1-2 NA TRBV10-3 CATGSGLNYGYTF TGTGCCACCGGGTCAGGGCTTAACTATGGCTACACCTTC
TRBD1 TRBJ1-2 NA TRBV6-6 CASSSPGQLYGYTF TGTGCCAGCAGTTCCCCGGGACAGCTCTATGGCTACACCTTC
NA TRBJ2-1 NA TRBV7-2 CASSANLPGQGYNEQFF TGTGCCAGCAGCGCCAACCTGCCAGGTCAGGGGTACAATGAGCAGTTCTTC
NA TRBJ1-6 NA TRBV9 CASSVDSTNSPLHF TGTGCCAGCAGCGTAGACAGTACCAATTCACCCCTCCACTTT
TRBD1 TRBJ1-2 NA TRBV18 CASSPGQYYGYTF TGTGCCAGCTCACCGGGACAGTACTATGGCTACACCTTC
NA TRBJ1-2 NA TRBV9 CASSGHRGGGYGYTF TGTGCCAGCAGCGGACACAGAGGGGGTGGGTATGGCTACACCTTC
NA TRBJ1-1 NA TRBV6-2/TRBV6-3 CASSPDQGTEAFF TGTGCCAGCAGTCCGGACCAGGGAACTGAAGCTTTCTTT
NA TRBJ1-1 NA TRBV3-1/TRBV3-2 CASSQGVNTEAFF TGTGCCAGCAGCCAAGGAGTGAACACTGAAGCTTTCTTT
NA TRBJ2-3 NA TRBV9 CASSARPGGRTDTQYF TGTGCCAGCAGCGCCCGACCGGGGGGCCGCACAGATACGCAGTATTTT
NA TRBJ1-1 NA TRBV20-1 CIVYRDREAFF TGCATCGTGTACAGGGATCGGGAAGCTTTCTTT
NA TRBJ2-7 few TRBV6-1 CASSEAVSAGYEQYF TGTGCCAGCAGTGAAGCAGTATCAGCAGGATACGAGCAGTACTTC
NA TRBJ2-7 once TRBV6-1 CASSERGTASYEQYF TGTGCCAGCAGTGAAAGGGGAACAGCCTCCTACGAGCAGTACTTC
NA TRBJ1-1 once TRBV19 CASSMITVNTEAFF TGTGCCAGTAGTATGATAACGGTGAACACTGAAGCTTTCTTT
NA TRBJ1-3 NA TRBV12-3/TRBV12-4 CASSRGTGNTIYF TGTGCCAGCAGCAGGGGTACTGGAAACACCATATATTTT
TRBD1 TRBJ1-1 NA TRBV7-3 CASSLNSGQGSEAFF TGTGCCAGCAGCTTAAATAGTGGACAGGGTAGTGAAGCTTTCTTT
TRBD1 TRBJ1-2 NA TRBV4-1 CASSHGQGASYGYTF TGCGCCAGCAGCCACGGACAGGGGGCTAGCTATGGCTACACCTTC
NA TRBJ1-2 NA TRBV30 CAWSVSLSGRDGGYTF TGTGCCTGGAGTGTATCTCTTTCGGGGAGAGACGGCGGCTACACCTTC
NA TRBJ1-1 NA TRBV29-1 CSVEGWEVDTEAFF TGCAGCGTTGAAGGGTGGGAGGTCGACACTGAAGCTTTCTTT
NA TRBJ2-2 NA TRBV9 CASSVKTANTGELFF TGTGCCAGCAGCGTAAAAACAGCGAACACCGGGGAGCTGTTTTTT
NA TRBJ1-6 NA TRBV6-2/TRBV6-3 CASSPKRQNSPLHF TGTGCCAGCAGCCCTAAGCGGCAGAATTCACCCCTCCACTTT
NA TRBJ2-1 NA TRBV24-1 CATSEGTGVRFF TGTGCCACCAGTGAGGGGACTGGTGTTCGGTTCTTC
NA TRBJ1-1 NA TRBV18 CASSPPSILNTEAFF TGTGCCAGCTCACCACCGAGCATCCTGAACACTGAAGCTTTCTTT